The rows below give T cell receptor beta chains drawn from one sample of a study of beta chain features in type 1 diabetes. Libraries were prepared by immunoSEQ multiplex PCR; TCRdb keeps only in-frame clonotypes and omits some of them. The sample holds approximately 110,000 clones, roughly 40% seen once. Sequencing input: stem cell memory CD4+ T cells from blood. All receptors derive from a young woman in good health. Both conserved end residues are part of each CDR3. Fields, in order: J gene, D gene, clone size, V gene, CDR3 DNA, CDR3 protein. The D gene is left open where the match is weak. Not every row has a clone size; where given, it reads once, few, many or a size class.

j_gene: TRBJ1-2
d_gene: .
abundance: few
v_gene: TRBV7-9
CDR3nt: TGTGCCAGCAGCTTAGCGCCCGGGAGTAACTATGGCTACACCTTC
CDR3aa: CASSLAPGSNYGYTF

j_gene: TRBJ2-7
d_gene: TRBD2
abundance: few
v_gene: TRBV29-1
CDR3nt: TGCAGCGTGCGACTGACTAGCGCATTCTCCTACGAGCAGTACTTC
CDR3aa: CSVRLTSAFSYEQYF

j_gene: TRBJ2-1
d_gene: .
abundance: .
v_gene: TRBV11-1
CDR3nt: TGTGCCAGCAGCTCACAGACTAGGGATGAGCAGTTCTTC
CDR3aa: CASSSQTRDEQFF

j_gene: TRBJ2-2
d_gene: .
abundance: .
v_gene: TRBV11-3
CDR3nt: TGTGCCAGCAGCTCCCAATACACCGGGGAGCTGTTTTTT
CDR3aa: CASSSQYTGELFF

j_gene: TRBJ2-7
d_gene: TRBD1
abundance: few
v_gene: TRBV29-1
CDR3nt: TGCAGCGTGGGACAGGTCGCCTACGAGCAGTACTTC
CDR3aa: CSVGQVAYEQYF

j_gene: TRBJ2-3
d_gene: TRBD2
abundance: few
v_gene: TRBV7-2
CDR3nt: TGTGCCAGCAGCTTAGGGCCCTTAACTAGCGGGAGGGCCACAGATACGCAGTATTTT
CDR3aa: CASSLGPLTSGRATDTQYF

j_gene: TRBJ2-7
d_gene: .
abundance: .
v_gene: TRBV5-4
CDR3nt: TGTGCCAGCAGCTTGGCCCTCGGGCGGGGAGGCTACGAGCAGTACTTC
CDR3aa: CASSLALGRGGYEQYF

j_gene: TRBJ2-7
d_gene: TRBD2
abundance: .
v_gene: TRBV5-1
CDR3nt: TGCGCCAGCAGCTCGTTAGCGGGGAGACCCTACGAGCAGTACTTC
CDR3aa: CASSSLAGRPYEQYF

j_gene: TRBJ2-1
d_gene: .
abundance: once
v_gene: TRBV30
CDR3nt: TGTGCCTGGAAATCGGACTTGTCCCAGTTCTTC
CDR3aa: CAWKSDLSQFF

j_gene: TRBJ2-5
d_gene: .
abundance: few
v_gene: TRBV5-4
CDR3nt: TGTGCCAGCAGCTTGGAAGGGGGAGGGCGAAAGACCCAGTACTTC
CDR3aa: CASSLEGGGRKTQYF

j_gene: TRBJ2-2
d_gene: TRBD2
abundance: .
v_gene: TRBV5-1
CDR3nt: TGCGCCAGCAGCTTGACTAGCGGGTCGAACACCGGGGAGCTGTTTTTT
CDR3aa: CASSLTSGSNTGELFF

j_gene: TRBJ2-7
d_gene: TRBD1
abundance: .
v_gene: TRBV5-1
CDR3nt: TGCGCCAGCAGCAATGGACAGGGTCGCTACGAGCAGTACTTC
CDR3aa: CASSNGQGRYEQYF

j_gene: TRBJ2-2
d_gene: .
abundance: few
v_gene: TRBV30
CDR3nt: TGTGCCTGGAGTGAGTGGGCAGGGAAGGCCGGGGAGCTGTTTTTT
CDR3aa: CAWSEWAGKAGELFF

j_gene: TRBJ2-5
d_gene: TRBD1
abundance: .
v_gene: TRBV2
CDR3nt: TGTGCCAGCAGTCGCGACAGGGTCGAGACCCAGTACTTC
CDR3aa: CASSRDRVETQYF

j_gene: TRBJ1-5
d_gene: TRBD1
abundance: .
v_gene: TRBV28
CDR3nt: TGTGCCAGCGGCTCGGGACAGGGCGCATGGCAGCCCCAGCATTTT
CDR3aa: CASGSGQGAWQPQHF

j_gene: TRBJ2-3
d_gene: TRBD2
abundance: .
v_gene: TRBV10-3
CDR3nt: TGTGCCATCAGAGCGGGAGCACCGGGGGATACGCAGTATTTT
CDR3aa: CAIRAGAPGDTQYF

j_gene: TRBJ2-2
d_gene: .
abundance: .
v_gene: TRBV11-2
CDR3nt: TGTGCCAGCAGCTTAGAGGGAGCTAGTCCCACCGGGGAGCTGTTTTTT
CDR3aa: CASSLEGASPTGELFF

j_gene: TRBJ2-7
d_gene: .
abundance: .
v_gene: TRBV7-2
CDR3nt: TGTGCCAGCAGCGGGACACATAGTGGGCAGTACTTC
CDR3aa: CASSGTHSGQYF

j_gene: TRBJ2-7
d_gene: .
abundance: few
v_gene: TRBV19
CDR3nt: TGTGCCAGTAGTACAGGGCAGACCTACGAGCAGTACTTC
CDR3aa: CASSTGQTYEQYF

j_gene: TRBJ2-7
d_gene: TRBD1
abundance: few
v_gene: TRBV7-2
CDR3nt: TGTGCCAGCAACTTGGGACAGAACTACGAGCAGTACTTC
CDR3aa: CASNLGQNYEQYF

j_gene: TRBJ2-1
d_gene: TRBD2
abundance: .
v_gene: TRBV9
CDR3nt: TGTGCCAGCAGCCCCATTGGACTAGCGGGAGTCAATGAGCAGTTCTTC
CDR3aa: CASSPIGLAGVNEQFF

j_gene: TRBJ2-7
d_gene: .
abundance: .
v_gene: TRBV4-2
CDR3nt: TGTGCCAGCAGCCAAGATGGGGCATGGGGAGGTTACGAGCAGTACTTC
CDR3aa: CASSQDGAWGGYEQYF

j_gene: TRBJ2-2
d_gene: TRBD1
abundance: once
v_gene: TRBV6-5
CDR3nt: TGTGCCAGCAGACCTCACAGGGGAACCGGGGAGCTGTTTTTT
CDR3aa: CASRPHRGTGELFF

j_gene: TRBJ1-2
d_gene: .
abundance: .
v_gene: TRBV7-6
CDR3nt: TGTGCCAGCAGCGCACAGGGTAGGGATGGCTACACCTTC
CDR3aa: CASSAQGRDGYTF

j_gene: TRBJ2-1
d_gene: TRBD2
abundance: .
v_gene: TRBV5-1
CDR3nt: TGCGCCAGCAGTGCCGGGACTAGCGGGAACAATGAGCAGTTCTTC
CDR3aa: CASSAGTSGNNEQFF

j_gene: TRBJ2-4
d_gene: TRBD2
abundance: once
v_gene: TRBV27
CDR3nt: TGTGCCAGCAGTCCGCTAGCGGGAGTTGGCAAAAACATTCAGTACTTC
CDR3aa: CASSPLAGVGKNIQYF

j_gene: TRBJ2-7
d_gene: TRBD2
abundance: .
v_gene: TRBV6-5
CDR3nt: TGTGCCAGCAGCCTACTAACTAGCGTCGGGTACGAGCAGTACTTC
CDR3aa: CASSLLTSVGYEQYF

j_gene: TRBJ2-3
d_gene: .
abundance: few
v_gene: TRBV4-3
CDR3nt: TGCGCCAGCAGCCAACAGTTTTCTCGAGATACGCAGTATTTT
CDR3aa: CASSQQFSRDTQYF

j_gene: TRBJ2-1
d_gene: TRBD1
abundance: .
v_gene: TRBV5-1
CDR3nt: TGCGCCAGCAGCTTAGGACAGGGGGCGCGGTTGAGGACCAATGAGCAGTTCTTC
CDR3aa: CASSLGQGARLRTNEQFF

j_gene: TRBJ2-7
d_gene: .
abundance: .
v_gene: TRBV28
CDR3nt: TGTGCCAGCAGTGCCCCAACAGCCTACGAGCAGTACTTC
CDR3aa: CASSAPTAYEQYF

j_gene: TRBJ2-1
d_gene: .
abundance: .
v_gene: TRBV4-3
CDR3nt: TGCGCCAGCAGCCAAGATCATCTCCTAATCCCCAACAATGAGCAGTTCTTC
CDR3aa: CASSQDHLLIPNNEQFF

j_gene: TRBJ2-2
d_gene: TRBD2
abundance: once
v_gene: TRBV5-1
CDR3nt: TGCGCCAGCAGCTTTGGGACTAGCGGGCGGACCGGGGAGCTGTTTTTT
CDR3aa: CASSFGTSGRTGELFF

j_gene: TRBJ1-4
d_gene: TRBD1
abundance: .
v_gene: TRBV15
CDR3nt: TGTGCCACCAGCAGAGGGGCAGGGGGCGCAGGTTCCGAAAAACTGTTTTTT
CDR3aa: CATSRGAGGAGSEKLFF

j_gene: TRBJ1-5
d_gene: .
abundance: .
v_gene: TRBV18
CDR3nt: TGTGCCAGCTCACCACCGGGCAGGGGTAACCAGCCCCAGCATTTT
CDR3aa: CASSPPGRGNQPQHF

j_gene: TRBJ2-5
d_gene: TRBD1
abundance: few
v_gene: TRBV7-2
CDR3nt: TGTGCCAGCAGCTTAGCCGGGACAGAGAACCAAGAGACCCAGTACTTC
CDR3aa: CASSLAGTENQETQYF

j_gene: TRBJ2-1
d_gene: .
abundance: .
v_gene: TRBV5-1
CDR3nt: TGCGCCAGCAGCTCCTTCGACAATGAGCAGTTCTTC
CDR3aa: CASSSFDNEQFF

j_gene: TRBJ2-1
d_gene: .
abundance: .
v_gene: TRBV6-5
CDR3nt: TGTGCCAGCAGTCAGGGTGCATACAATGAGCAGTTCTTC
CDR3aa: CASSQGAYNEQFF

j_gene: TRBJ2-2
d_gene: .
abundance: few
v_gene: TRBV28
CDR3nt: TGTGCCAGCAGTTTCAGGGGCTACACCGGGGAGCTGTTTTTT
CDR3aa: CASSFRGYTGELFF

j_gene: TRBJ2-3
d_gene: .
abundance: few
v_gene: TRBV7-9
CDR3nt: TGTGCCAGCAGCCAAGGGTTCGAACAGGCAGATACGCAGTATTTT
CDR3aa: CASSQGFEQADTQYF

j_gene: TRBJ2-7
d_gene: .
abundance: few
v_gene: TRBV28
CDR3nt: TGTGCCAGCAGTTTGGGAGATTCCTACGAGCAGTACTTC
CDR3aa: CASSLGDSYEQYF

j_gene: TRBJ2-1
d_gene: TRBD2
abundance: .
v_gene: TRBV11-2
CDR3nt: TGTGCCAGCAGCCCCGGACTAGCGGCAATCAGGCAGTTCTTC
CDR3aa: CASSPGLAAIRQFF

j_gene: TRBJ1-1
d_gene: .
abundance: .
v_gene: TRBV7-2
CDR3nt: TGTGCCAGCAGTCCCGGGGGAAAAGCTTTCTTT
CDR3aa: CASSPGGKAFF

j_gene: TRBJ2-5
d_gene: TRBD2
abundance: few
v_gene: TRBV7-9
CDR3nt: TGTGCCAGCAGTTCTCTTGGACTAGCGGGAGTCGGACAAGAGACCCAGTACTTC
CDR3aa: CASSSLGLAGVGQETQYF

j_gene: TRBJ1-5
d_gene: .
abundance: few
v_gene: TRBV15
CDR3nt: TGTGCCACCAGCAGAGAGGCTTATAGCAATCAGCCCCAGCATTTT
CDR3aa: CATSREAYSNQPQHF

j_gene: TRBJ2-3
d_gene: .
abundance: .
v_gene: TRBV7-3
CDR3nt: TGTGCCAGCAGCCTGCGACTGACAGATACGCAGTATTTT
CDR3aa: CASSLRLTDTQYF

j_gene: TRBJ1-1
d_gene: .
abundance: few
v_gene: TRBV18
CDR3nt: TGTGCCAGCTCGAACTGGACAGCAAACACTGAAGCTTTCTTT
CDR3aa: CASSNWTANTEAFF

j_gene: TRBJ2-3
d_gene: TRBD1
abundance: few
v_gene: TRBV30
CDR3nt: TGTGCCTCCTACTTTGGGACAGGGGGCGAAGATACGCAGTATTTT
CDR3aa: CASYFGTGGEDTQYF

j_gene: TRBJ2-3
d_gene: TRBD2
abundance: .
v_gene: TRBV27
CDR3nt: TGTGCCAGCAGTAGGACTAGCGGGAGGGCAGATACGCAGTATTTT
CDR3aa: CASSRTSGRADTQYF

j_gene: TRBJ2-2
d_gene: TRBD2
abundance: few
v_gene: TRBV7-2
CDR3nt: TGTGCCAGCAGCACACGACCGGGACTAGCGGTTTCGAACACCGGGGAGCTGTTTTTT
CDR3aa: CASSTRPGLAVSNTGELFF

j_gene: TRBJ2-2
d_gene: TRBD2
abundance: once
v_gene: TRBV13
CDR3nt: TGTGCCAGCAGCTTAGGACTAGCGGGAGACACCGGGGAGCTGTTTTTT
CDR3aa: CASSLGLAGDTGELFF

j_gene: TRBJ2-6
d_gene: TRBD2
abundance: .
v_gene: TRBV7-9
CDR3nt: TGTGCCAGCAGCGGGAGGGGAGCGGGTGGGATTGGGGCCAACGTCCTGACTTTC
CDR3aa: CASSGRGAGGIGANVLTF

j_gene: TRBJ2-7
d_gene: TRBD2
abundance: .
v_gene: TRBV30
CDR3nt: TGTGCCTGGAGTGGCGGGGGACTAGCGGCCATCTACGAGCAGTACTTC
CDR3aa: CAWSGGGLAAIYEQYF

j_gene: TRBJ2-5
d_gene: TRBD2
abundance: .
v_gene: TRBV9
CDR3nt: TGTGCCAGCAGCCCCCCCGGGGCGGGAGTGGGAGAGACCCAGTACTTC
CDR3aa: CASSPPGAGVGETQYF

j_gene: TRBJ1-5
d_gene: .
abundance: few
v_gene: TRBV30
CDR3nt: TGTGCCTGGAGTGTCCCGGGATGGGGTGGCAATCAGCCCCAGCATTTT
CDR3aa: CAWSVPGWGGNQPQHF

j_gene: TRBJ1-1
d_gene: TRBD1
abundance: .
v_gene: TRBV28
CDR3nt: TGTGCCAGCAGTTTTTACCAACTACAGGGGCGGAACACTGAAGCTTTCTTT
CDR3aa: CASSFYQLQGRNTEAFF

j_gene: TRBJ2-3
d_gene: .
abundance: .
v_gene: TRBV4-3
CDR3nt: TGCGCCAGCAGCCCCTGGAGGGGTTTTTCAGATACGCAGTATTTT
CDR3aa: CASSPWRGFSDTQYF

j_gene: TRBJ1-2
d_gene: .
abundance: .
v_gene: TRBV4-1
CDR3nt: TGCGCCAGCAGCCAAGATCGGGGTTCGGCGGTGGGCTATGGCTACACCTTC
CDR3aa: CASSQDRGSAVGYGYTF

j_gene: TRBJ2-3
d_gene: .
abundance: .
v_gene: TRBV28
CDR3nt: TGTGCCAGCAGCCTACAGGGGAGGACAGATACGCAGTATTTT
CDR3aa: CASSLQGRTDTQYF

j_gene: TRBJ1-5
d_gene: .
abundance: .
v_gene: TRBV29-1
CDR3nt: TGCAGCGTTGCAGGGGTTGAACAGCCCCAGCATTTT
CDR3aa: CSVAGVEQPQHF